This paragraph covers one TCR beta chain sequence. Some clones are missing from TCRdb's copy, which holds only in-frame ones; the method was immunoSEQ multiplex PCR. Of 200,000 or so clones in the sample, 80% to 90% were seen once. This sample is drawn from a study of blood T cell repertoires in COVID-19. Overall study: Some COVID-19 samples were acute and others convalescent; all came from the United States, Italy and Spain.

This CDR3 contains 17 residues. CDR1 MNHEY and CDR2 SMNVEV come from the germline V gene (reference sequence). V lost 5 bases, J lost 3 bases, and 12 bases stayed unmatched. The gene calls are TRBV27 and TRBJ1-2, with 10 bases that match TRBD1. Material: PBMCs or T cells enriched from blood (not recorded which). The TCR was taken from a man aged 30 to 45 in a cohort exposed to, infected with or recovered from COVID-19 (not recorded which). The CDR3: CASSPGTGDGSYYGYTF. Here the CDR3 DNA reads TGTGCCAGCAGTCCAGGGACAGGGGATGGGTCCTACTATGGCTACACCTTC.